This T cell receptor (beta chain) was retrieved from a study of neurological immune-mediated disorders. This clonotype was counted ten times or more. Its matching antigen is unknown. Each CDR3 protein gets one entry after TCRdb re-called the 5' RACE reads with MiXCR. Altogether approximately 100,000 distinct CDR3 sequences are present, around 3.5% being singletons, with the ten largest covering 2.9%. The CDR3 totals 16 residues. Germline V gene data show CDR1 as MNHEY and CDR2 as SVGAGI. V was trimmed by 0 bases and J by 1 base, leaving 9 bases between them. Points from the study as a whole: The multiple sclerosis repertoire cluster had no clinical or MRI feature associated with it. Private repertoires in all groups were suggested by the absence of shared CDR3 amino acid sequences among expanded clones across subjects. The most TCR clonal expansion was seen in HTLV-1-associated myelopathy, whereas the least was seen in multiple sclerosis, below the level in healthy controls.

The chain recombines TRBV6-5 with TRBJ1-4, with no clear D. The sequenced sample consisted of PBMCs. The origin of this receptor is a woman aged 50 to 60 with multiple sclerosis. CDR3 sequence reads: CASSYSTGLTNEKLFF. The CDR3 nucleotides are TGTGCCAGCAGTTACTCGACGGGTCTAACTAATGAAAAACTGTTTTTT.